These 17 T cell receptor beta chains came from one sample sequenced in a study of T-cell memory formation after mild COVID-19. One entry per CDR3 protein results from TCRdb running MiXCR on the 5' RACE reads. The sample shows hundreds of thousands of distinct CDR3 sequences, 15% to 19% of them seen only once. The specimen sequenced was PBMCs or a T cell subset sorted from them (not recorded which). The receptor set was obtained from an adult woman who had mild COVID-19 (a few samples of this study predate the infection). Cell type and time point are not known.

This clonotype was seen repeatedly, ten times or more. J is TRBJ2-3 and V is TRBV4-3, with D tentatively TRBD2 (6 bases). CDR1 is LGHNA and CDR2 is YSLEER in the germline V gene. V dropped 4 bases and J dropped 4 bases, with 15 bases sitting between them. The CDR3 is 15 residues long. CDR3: CASSLQSSDADTQYF. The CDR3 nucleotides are TGCGCCAGCAGCCTACAATCTAGCGACGCAGATACGCAGTATTTT.

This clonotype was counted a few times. CDR3 nucleotides: TGCGCCAGTGGACAGGCTGGGGAGACCCAGTACTTC. It specifies CASGQAGETQYF. V is TRBV5-1 and J is TRBJ2-5, with 7 bases fitting TRBD1. The CDR3 length is 12 residues. V was pared by 8 bases and J by 5 bases, with 6 bases of the junction left unmatched. Germline values: CDR1 SGHRS, CDR2 YFSETQ.

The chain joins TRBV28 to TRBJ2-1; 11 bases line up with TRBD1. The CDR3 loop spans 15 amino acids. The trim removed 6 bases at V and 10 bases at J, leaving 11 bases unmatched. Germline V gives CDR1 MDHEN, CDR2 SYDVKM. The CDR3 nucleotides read TGTGCCAGCAGCTTAGGAGGGACAGGGGGAGTCGAGCAGTTCTTC. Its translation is CASSLGGTGGVEQFF.

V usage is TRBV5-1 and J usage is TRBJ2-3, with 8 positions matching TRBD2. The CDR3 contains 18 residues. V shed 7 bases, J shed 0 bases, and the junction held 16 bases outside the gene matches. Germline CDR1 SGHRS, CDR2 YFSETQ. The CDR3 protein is CASGKRGSPSGSTDTQYF. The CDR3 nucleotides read TGCGCCAGCGGAAAGCGGGGGAGTCCCTCAGGAAGCACAGATACGCAGTATTTT.

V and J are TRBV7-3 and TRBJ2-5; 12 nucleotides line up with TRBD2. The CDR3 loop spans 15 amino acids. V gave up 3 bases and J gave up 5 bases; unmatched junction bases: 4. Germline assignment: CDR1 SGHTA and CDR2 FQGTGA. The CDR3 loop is CASSFGLAGSETQYF. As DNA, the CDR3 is TGTGCCAGCAGCTTCGGACTAGCGGGAAGTGAGACCCAGTACTTC.

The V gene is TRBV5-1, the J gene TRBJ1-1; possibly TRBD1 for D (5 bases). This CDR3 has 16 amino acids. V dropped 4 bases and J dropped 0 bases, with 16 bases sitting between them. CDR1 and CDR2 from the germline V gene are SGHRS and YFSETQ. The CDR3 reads CASSALLTGLNTEAFF. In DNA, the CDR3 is TGCGCCAGCAGCGCCCTTTTAACGGGGCTGAACACTGAAGCTTTCTTT.

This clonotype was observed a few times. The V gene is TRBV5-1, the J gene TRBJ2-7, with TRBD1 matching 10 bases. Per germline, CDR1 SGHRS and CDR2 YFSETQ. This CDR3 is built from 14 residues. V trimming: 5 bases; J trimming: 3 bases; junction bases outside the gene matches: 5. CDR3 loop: CASSGRDRGYEQYF. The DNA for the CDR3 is TGCGCCAGCAGTGGAAGGGACAGGGGCTACGAGCAGTACTTC.

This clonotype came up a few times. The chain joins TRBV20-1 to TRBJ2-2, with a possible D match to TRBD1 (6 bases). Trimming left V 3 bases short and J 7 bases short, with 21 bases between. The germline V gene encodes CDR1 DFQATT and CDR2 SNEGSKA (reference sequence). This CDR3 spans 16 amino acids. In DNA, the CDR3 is TGCAGTGCTAGGGGTTCAGGGGCCGGGCAGAACGGGGAGCTGTTTTTT. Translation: CSARGSGAGQNGELFF.

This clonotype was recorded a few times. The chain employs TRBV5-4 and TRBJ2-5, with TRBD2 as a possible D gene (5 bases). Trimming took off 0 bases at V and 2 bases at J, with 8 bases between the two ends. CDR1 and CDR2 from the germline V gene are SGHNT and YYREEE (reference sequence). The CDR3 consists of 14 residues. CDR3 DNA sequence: TGTGCCAGCAGCTTGGGAGCGGTACAAGAGACCCAGTACTTC. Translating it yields CASSLGAVQETQYF.

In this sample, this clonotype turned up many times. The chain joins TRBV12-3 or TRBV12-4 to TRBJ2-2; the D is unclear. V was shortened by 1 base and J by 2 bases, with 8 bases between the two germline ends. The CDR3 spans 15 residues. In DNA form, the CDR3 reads TGTGCCAGCAGTTTAGGAGAGCTTAACACCGGGGAGCTGTTTTTT. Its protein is CASSLGELNTGELFF.

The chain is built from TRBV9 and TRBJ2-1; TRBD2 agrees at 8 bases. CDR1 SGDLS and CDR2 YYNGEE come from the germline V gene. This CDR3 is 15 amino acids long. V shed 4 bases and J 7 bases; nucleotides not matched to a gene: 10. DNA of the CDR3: TGTGCCAGCAGCCAGGATGGCGGGGGGTGGAATGAGCAGTTCTTC. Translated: CASSQDGGGWNEQFF.

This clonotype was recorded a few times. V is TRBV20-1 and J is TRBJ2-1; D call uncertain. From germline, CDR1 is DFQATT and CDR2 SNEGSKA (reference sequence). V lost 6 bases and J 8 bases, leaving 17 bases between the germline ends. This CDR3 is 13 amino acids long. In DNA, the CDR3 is TGCAGTGCGCCCCCCACCCTTAGGGATGAGCAGTTCTTC. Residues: CSAPPTLRDEQFF.

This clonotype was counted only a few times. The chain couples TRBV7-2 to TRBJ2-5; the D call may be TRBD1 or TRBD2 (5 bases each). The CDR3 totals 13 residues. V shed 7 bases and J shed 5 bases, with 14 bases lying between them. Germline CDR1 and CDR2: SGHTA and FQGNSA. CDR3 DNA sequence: TGTGCCAGCACCCGGGGACCAGGCGAGACCCAGTACTTC. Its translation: CASTRGPGETQYF.

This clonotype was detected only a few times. CDR3 region: CASSQYTGTDSGNTIYF. The CDR3 region has the DNA TGTGCCAGCAGCCAATATACCGGGACAGACTCTGGAAACACCATATATTTT. The chain employs TRBV14 and TRBJ1-3, with TRBD1 matching over 7 bases. J gave up 0 bases and V 2 bases, and 7 bases lay outside the gene matches. The CDR3 contains 17 residues. Germline values: CDR1 SGHDN, CDR2 FVKESK.

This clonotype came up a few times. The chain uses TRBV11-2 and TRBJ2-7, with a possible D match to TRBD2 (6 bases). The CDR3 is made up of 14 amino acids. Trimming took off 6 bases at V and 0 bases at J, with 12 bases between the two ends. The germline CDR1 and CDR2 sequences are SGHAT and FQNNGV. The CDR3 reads CASRNLAVSYEQYF. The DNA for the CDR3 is TGTGCCAGCAGAAATTTAGCGGTCTCCTACGAGCAGTACTTC.

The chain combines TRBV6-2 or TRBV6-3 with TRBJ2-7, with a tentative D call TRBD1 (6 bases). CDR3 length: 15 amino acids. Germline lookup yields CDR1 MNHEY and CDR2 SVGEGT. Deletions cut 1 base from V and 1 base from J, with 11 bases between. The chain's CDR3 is CASSYLDRPSYEQYF. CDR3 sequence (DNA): TGTGCCAGCAGTTACTTGGACAGACCGTCCTACGAGCAGTACTTC.

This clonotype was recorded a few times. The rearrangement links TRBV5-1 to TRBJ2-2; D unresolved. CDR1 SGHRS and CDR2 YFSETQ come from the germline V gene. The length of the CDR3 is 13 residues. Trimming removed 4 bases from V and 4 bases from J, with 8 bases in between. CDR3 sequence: CASSVSGTGELFF. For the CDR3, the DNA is TGCGCCAGCAGCGTGTCCGGCACCGGGGAGCTGTTTTTT.